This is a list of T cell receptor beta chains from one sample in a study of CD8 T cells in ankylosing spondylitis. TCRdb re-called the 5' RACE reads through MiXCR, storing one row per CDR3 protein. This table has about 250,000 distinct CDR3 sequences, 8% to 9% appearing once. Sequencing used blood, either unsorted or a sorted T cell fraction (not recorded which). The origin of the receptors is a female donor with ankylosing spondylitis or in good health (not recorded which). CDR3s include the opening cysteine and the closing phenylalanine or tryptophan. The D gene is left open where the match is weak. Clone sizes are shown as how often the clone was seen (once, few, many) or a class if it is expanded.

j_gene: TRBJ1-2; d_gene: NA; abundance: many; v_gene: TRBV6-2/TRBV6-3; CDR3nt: TGTGCCAGCAGCCAGGACAGAAACTATGGCTACACCTTC; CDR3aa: CASSQDRNYGYTF
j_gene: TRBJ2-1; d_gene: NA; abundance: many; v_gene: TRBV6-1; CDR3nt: TGTGCCAGCAGTGAACCTGCCATTTATTCCTACAATGAGCAGTTCTTC; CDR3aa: CASSEPAIYSYNEQFF
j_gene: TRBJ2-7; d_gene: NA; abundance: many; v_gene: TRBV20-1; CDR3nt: TGCAGTGCTAGACCTTACCGGGGGTTATCCTACGAGCAGTACTTC; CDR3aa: CSARPYRGLSYEQYF
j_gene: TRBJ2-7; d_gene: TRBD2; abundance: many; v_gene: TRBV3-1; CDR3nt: TGTGCCAGCAGCCCGACTAGCGGGGACACCTACGAGCAGTACTTC; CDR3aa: CASSPTSGDTYEQYF
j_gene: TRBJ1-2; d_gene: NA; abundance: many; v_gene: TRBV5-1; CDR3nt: TGCGCCAGCAGCTTAGGACCAGAAGTTATCGAGGGAGGCTACACCTTC; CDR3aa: CASSLGPEVIEGGYTF
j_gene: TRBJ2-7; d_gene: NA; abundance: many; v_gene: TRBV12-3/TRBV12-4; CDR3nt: TGTGCCAGCAGTTTTCTGGGGGCCCACGAGCAGTACTTC; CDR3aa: CASSFLGAHEQYF
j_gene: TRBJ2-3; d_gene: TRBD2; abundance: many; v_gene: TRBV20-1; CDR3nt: TGCAGTGCCCCGGGACTAGCGGGAGCAGATACGCAGTATTTT; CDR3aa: CSAPGLAGADTQYF
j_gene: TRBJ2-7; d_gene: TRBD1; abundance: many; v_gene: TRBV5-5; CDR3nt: TGTGCCAGCAGCTCCGGGACAGGGCCCTACGAGCAGTACTTC; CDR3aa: CASSSGTGPYEQYF
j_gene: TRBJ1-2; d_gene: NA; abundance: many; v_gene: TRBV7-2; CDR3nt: TGTGCCAGCAGCTCCATTTCAGGGGCGGATGGCTACACCTTC; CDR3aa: CASSSISGADGYTF
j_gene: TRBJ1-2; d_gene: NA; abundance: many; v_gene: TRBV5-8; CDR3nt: TGTGCCAGCAGCTTGCGACTGAACTATGGCTACACCTTC; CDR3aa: CASSLRLNYGYTF
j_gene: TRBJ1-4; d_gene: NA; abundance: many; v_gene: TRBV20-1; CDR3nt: TGCAGTTCCCAGGGAAGTCTTGGGGAAAAACTGTTTTTT; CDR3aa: CSSQGSLGEKLFF
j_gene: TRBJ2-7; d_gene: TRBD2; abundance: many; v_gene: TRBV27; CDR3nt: TGTGCCAGCAGTTTATATCCTTCAAGCGGGAGTGGTGGTCTGATCCCCTACGAGCAGTACTTC; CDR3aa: CASSLYPSSGSGGLIPYEQYF